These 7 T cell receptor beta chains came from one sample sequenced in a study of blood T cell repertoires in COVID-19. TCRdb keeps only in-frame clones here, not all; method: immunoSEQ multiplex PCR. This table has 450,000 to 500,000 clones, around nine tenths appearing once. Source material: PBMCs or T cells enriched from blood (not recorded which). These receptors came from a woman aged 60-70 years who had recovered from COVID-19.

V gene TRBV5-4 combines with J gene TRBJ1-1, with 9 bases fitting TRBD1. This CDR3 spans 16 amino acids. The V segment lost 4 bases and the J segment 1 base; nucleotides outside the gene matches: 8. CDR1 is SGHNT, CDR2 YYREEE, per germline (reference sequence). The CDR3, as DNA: TGTGCCAGCAGCCAGGGACAGGGACAAACGAACACTGAAGCTTTCTTT. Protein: CASSQGQGQTNTEAFF.

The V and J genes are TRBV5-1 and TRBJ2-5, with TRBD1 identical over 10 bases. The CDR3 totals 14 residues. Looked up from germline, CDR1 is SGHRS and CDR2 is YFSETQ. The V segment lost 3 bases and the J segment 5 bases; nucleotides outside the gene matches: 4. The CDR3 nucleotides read TGCGCCAGCAGCTGGGACAGGGGAGCGGAGACCCAGTACTTC. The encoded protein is CASSWDRGAETQYF.

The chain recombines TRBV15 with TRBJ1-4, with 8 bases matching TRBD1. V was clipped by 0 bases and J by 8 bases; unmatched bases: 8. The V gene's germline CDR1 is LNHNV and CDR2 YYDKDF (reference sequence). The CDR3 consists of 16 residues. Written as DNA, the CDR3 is TGTGCCACCAGCAGAGAGCTCAGGGGGCTTTGGGAAAAACTGTTTTTT. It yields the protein CATSRELRGLWEKLFF.

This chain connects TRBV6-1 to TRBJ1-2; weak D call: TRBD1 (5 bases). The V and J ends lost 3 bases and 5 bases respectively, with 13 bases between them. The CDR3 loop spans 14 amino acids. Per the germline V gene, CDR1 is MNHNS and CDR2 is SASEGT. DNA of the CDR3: TGTGCCAGCAGTGAGCGGGGCACGATATATGGCTACACCTTC. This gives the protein CASSERGTIYGYTF.

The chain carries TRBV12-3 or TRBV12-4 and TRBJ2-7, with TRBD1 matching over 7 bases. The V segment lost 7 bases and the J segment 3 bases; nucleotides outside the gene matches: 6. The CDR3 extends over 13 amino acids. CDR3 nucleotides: TGTGCCAGCACCCCCGACAGGGTCTACGAGCAGTACTTC. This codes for CASTPDRVYEQYF.

Written as DNA, the CDR3 is TGTGCCAGCAGTGAAGGACGGACAGGGCGCCTTGAAGCTTTCTTT. Translating gives CASSEGRTGRLEAFF. This chain links TRBV6-1 with TRBJ1-1; 8 nucleotides line up with TRBD1. Germline V CDR1 and CDR2: MNHNS, SASEGT. The CDR3 runs 15 residues. V was clipped by 1 base and J by 7 bases; unmatched bases: 8.

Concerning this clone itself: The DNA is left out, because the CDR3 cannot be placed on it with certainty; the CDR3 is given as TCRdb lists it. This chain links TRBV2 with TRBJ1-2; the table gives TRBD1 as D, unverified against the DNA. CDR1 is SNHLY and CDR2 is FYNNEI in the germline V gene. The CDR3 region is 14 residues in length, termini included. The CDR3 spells CASSTSGQGDGYTF.